The 32 T cell receptor beta chains presented below share a single source sample, sequenced in a study of T cell responses to AZD1222 COVID-19 vaccine. TCRdb keeps only in-frame clones here, not all; method: immunoSEQ multiplex PCR. Of over 70,000 clones in the sample, about 83% were seen once. The sample in question was peripheral blood, obtained 28 days after the second dose of the MenACWY control vaccine. Receptors originate from an adult who received the MenACWY meningococcal vaccine as a control.

The chain couples TRBV4-3 to TRBJ2-1; either TRBD1 or TRBD2 may supply D (6 bases each). The CDR3 is 17 residues long. Trimming left V 3 bases short and J 0 bases short, with 15 bases between. Germline V gives CDR1 LGHNA, CDR2 YSLEER. The CDR3 spells CASSQGLGGSSYNEQFF. The DNA of the CDR3 is TGCGCCAGCAGCCAGGGGCTGGGGGGCAGCTCCTACAATGAGCAGTTCTTC.

This clone was found once. The genes are TRBV29-1 and TRBJ1-1; D is ambiguous. Germline V gene lookup returns CDR1 SQVTM and CDR2 ANQGSEA. Trimming pared 5 bases from V and 7 bases from J, leaving 8 bases between. This CDR3 comprises 10 residues. CDR3 sequence (DNA): TGCAGCGTTAGGATTGGTGAAGCTTTCTTT. It specifies CSVRIGEAFF.

The chain links TRBV7-2 to TRBJ2-2; 9 nucleotides agree with TRBD2. CDR1 is SGHTA and CDR2 is FQGNSA in the germline V gene. The CDR3 extends over 16 amino acids. V trimming: 5 bases; J trimming: 4 bases; junction bases outside the gene matches: 8. The CDR3 bases are TGTGCCAGCAGCCCGTGGGGCGGGAGGGCCACCGGGGAGCTGTTTTTT. This sequence encodes CASSPWGGRATGELFF. The full variable domain, rest sourced from reference TRBV7-2 and TRBJ2-2, is GAGVSQSPSNKVTEKGKDVELRCDPISGHTALYWYRQSLGQGLEFLIYFQGNSAPDKSGLPSDRFSAERTGGSVSTLTIQRTQQEDSAVYLCASSPWGGRATGELFFGEGSRLTVL.

This rearrangement joins TRBV27 to TRBJ1-4, with unresolved D. The CDR3 has 13 residues. Trimming removed 3 bases at V and 6 bases at J, with 8 bases between. CDR1 is MNHEY, CDR2 SMNVEV, per germline (reference sequence). The DNA for the CDR3 is TGTGCCAGCAGTTTTTCGGGATATGAAAAACTGTTTTTT. Translated: CASSFSGYEKLFF.

This chain joins TRBV5-6 and TRBJ1-3; D is unclear. In germline, CDR1 is SGHDT, CDR2 YYEEEE. There are 14 residues in the CDR3. V was shortened by 2 bases and J by 1 base, with 7 bases between the two germline ends. The CDR3 sequence is CASSFWVSGNTIYF. CDR3 DNA: TGTGCCAGCAGCTTCTGGGTTTCTGGAAACACCATATATTTT.

The table lists this clone with a few counts. V and J are TRBV29-1 and TRBJ1-2, with TRBD1 identical over 9 bases. Germline lookup yields CDR1 SQVTM and CDR2 ANQGSEA. V was pared by 7 bases and J by 8 bases, with 11 bases of the junction left unmatched. CDR3 length: 13 residues. Here the CDR3 reads CSAQGAYLQGYTF. The CDR3 DNA reads TGCAGCGCACAGGGGGCTTATCTCCAGGGCTACACCTTC.

V and J are TRBV7-9 and TRBJ2-5; no clear D. The CDR3 is 15 residues long. The V end lost 5 bases, the J end lost 4 bases, and 17 bases lay between the germline ends. CDR1 and CDR2 (germline): SEHNR, FQNEAQ (reference sequence). CDR3 sequence (DNA): TGTGCCAGCAGCCCAAGTGGAAGGGATTCAGAGACCCAGTACTTC. Amino acid sequence: CASSPSGRDSETQYF.

This chain connects TRBV10-3 to TRBJ1-5; weak D call: TRBD1 (5 bases). This CDR3 has 17 amino acids. Trimming left V 0 bases short and J 3 bases short, with 15 bases between. Germline V CDR1 and CDR2: ENHRY, SYGVKD. The CDR3 loop is CAISESGLGSPNQPQHF. The CDR3 nucleotides are TGTGCCATCAGTGAGTCGGGGCTCGGGAGTCCCAATCAGCCCCAGCATTTT.

The gene calls are TRBV5-1 and TRBJ2-3; 7 nucleotides align to TRBD1. Germline V gene lookup returns CDR1 SGHRS and CDR2 YFSETQ. J lost 4 bases, V lost 5 bases, and 10 bases had no gene match. CDR3 size: 15 residues. For the CDR3, the DNA is TGCGCCAGCAGTTCAGACAGGGTTGGCTCAGATACGCAGTATTTT. Its protein product is CASSSDRVGSDTQYF.

This clone showed up just a few times. The CDR3 loop is CASSSRGGSSPLHF. In DNA, the CDR3 is TGTGCCAGCAGCTCACGAGGGGGCAGCTCACCCCTCCACTTT. This chain joins TRBV7-8 and TRBJ1-6, with 7 nucleotides matching TRBD1. The CDR3 has 14 residues. Trimming cost V 4 bases and J 10 bases; bases outside gene matches: 7. Looked up from germline, CDR1 is SGHVS and CDR2 is FQNEAQ. Using reference TRBV7-8 and TRBJ1-6 for the parts outside the CDR3, the full variable domain is GAGVSQSPRYKVAKRGQDVALRCDPISGHVSLFWYQQALGQGPEFLTYFQNEAQLDKSGLPSDRFFAERPEGSVSTLKIQRTQQEDSAVYLCASSSRGGSSPLHFGNGTRLTVT.

The rearrangement links TRBV7-8 to TRBJ2-1; a weak D match, TRBD2 (5 bases). The CDR3 runs to 16 residues. Germline V CDR1 and CDR2: SGHVS, FQNEAQ. V lost 1 base, J lost 7 bases, and 17 bases lay in between. The CDR3 region is CASSLDGRTRGNEQFF. DNA of the CDR3: TGTGCCAGCAGCTTAGACGGCAGGACCCGAGGGAATGAGCAGTTCTTC. Using reference TRBV7-8 and TRBJ2-1 for the parts outside the CDR3, the full variable domain is GAGVSQSPRYKVAKRGQDVALRCDPISGHVSLFWYQQALGQGPEFLTYFQNEAQLDKSGLPSDRFFAERPEGSVSTLKIQRTQQEDSAVYLCASSLDGRTRGNEQFFGPGTRLTVL.

This sequence joins TRBV2 and TRBJ1-3; D possibly corresponds to TRBD1 (5 bases). Germline values: CDR1 SNHLY, CDR2 FYNNEI. The CDR3 contains 12 residues. Trimming removed 4 bases at V and 12 bases at J, with 13 bases between. The CDR3 is CASSGGAGVIYF. The DNA of the CDR3 is TGTGCCAGCAGTGGAGGGGCTGGGGTCATATATTTT.

The rearrangement uses TRBV7-6 and TRBJ1-1; D might be TRBD1 (5 bases). The CDR3 covers 15 residues. Between the trimmed V and J ends, which lost 1 base and 5 bases, there was a span of 14 bases. CDR1 is SGHVS, CDR2 FNYEAQ, per germline. The CDR3 region is CASSLDEAKGTEAFF. CDR3 coding DNA: TGTGCCAGCAGCTTAGACGAGGCCAAGGGGACTGAAGCTTTCTTT.

This chain connects TRBV2 to TRBJ2-3; D not resolved. Trimming pared 6 bases from V and 2 bases from J, leaving 9 bases between. The CDR3 consists of 13 residues. Germline lookup yields CDR1 SNHLY and CDR2 FYNNEI. The CDR3 DNA sequence: TGTGCCAGCAGGGGCGGAACCACAGATACGCAGTATTTT. Residues: CASRGGTTDTQYF. Using reference TRBV2 and TRBJ2-3 for the parts outside the CDR3, the full variable domain is EPEVTQTPSHQVTQMGQEVILRCVPISNHLYFYWYRQILGQKVEFLVSFYNNEISEKSEIFDDQFSVERPDGSNFTLKIRSTKLEDSAMYFCASRGGTTDTQYFGPGTRLTVL.

The chain couples TRBV7-8 to TRBJ2-7; the D gene is possibly TRBD2 (5 bases). The CDR3 has 18 amino acids. CDR1 and CDR2 from the germline V gene are SGHVS and FQNEAQ. V lost 8 bases and J 4 bases, leaving 30 bases between the germline ends. DNA of the CDR3: TGTGCCAGCTCCTTTATGCTCCAGCGGTCCATTTCCGGGTACGAGCAGTACTTC. The encoded protein is CASSFMLQRSISGYEQYF.

The rearrangement links TRBV6-5 to TRBJ1-2; D remains ambiguous. Germline CDR1 is MNHEY and CDR2 is SVGAGI. Trimming took 0 bases from V and 7 from J, leaving 12 bases between them. The CDR3 totals 14 residues. CDR3 DNA sequence: TGTGCCAGCAGTTACTCGAGGAATCTTCCTGGCTACACCTTC. This translates into CASSYSRNLPGYTF.

CDR3 bases: TGCGCCAGCAGCCAAGATCTAGGGCGATTCGAAGCTTTCTTT. Translated, it gives CASSQDLGRFEAFF. V usage is TRBV4-3 and J usage is TRBJ1-1; D is unresolved. The CDR3 is made up of 14 amino acids. Trimming took off 0 bases at V and 8 bases at J, with 13 bases between the two ends. Germline V gene sequence: CDR1 LGHNA, CDR2 YSLEER.

The chain carries TRBV4-3 and TRBJ1-2; a weak D match, TRBD1 (5 bases). The CDR3 loop spans 13 amino acids. CDR1 LGHNA and CDR2 YSLEER come from the germline V gene. Trimming cost V 0 bases and J 8 bases, with 10 bases left between them. The CDR3 region has the DNA TGCGCCAGCAGCCAAGAAGGGGCGGGGGGCTACACCTTC. It codes for CASSQEGAGGYTF.

The chain is built from TRBV6-5 and TRBJ2-7, with D perhaps given as TRBD1 or TRBD2 (6 bases each). The CDR3 length is 12 residues. Trimming removed 8 bases at V and 7 bases at J, with 15 bases between. Germline CDR1 and CDR2: MNHEY and SVGAGI. Here the CDR3 DNA reads TGTGCCAGCGGTAGGGGGGCGGTGGAGCAGTACTTC. Encoded protein: CASGRGAVEQYF.

J is TRBJ1-5 and V is TRBV28; D gene uncertain. Germline CDR1 is MDHEN and CDR2 is SYDVKM. The CDR3 consists of 12 residues. Trimming removed 5 bases at V and 7 bases at J, with 9 bases between. In DNA form, the CDR3 reads TGTGCCAGCAGTCCCTCGGGGCAGCCCCAGCATTTT. Amino acid sequence: CASSPSGQPQHF.

J is TRBJ1-3 and V is TRBV3-1 (or the pseudogene TRBV3-2), with D hard to call. V was cut by 1 base and J by 0 bases, with 4 bases left in between. The CDR3 is 14 amino acids. The germline V gene encodes CDR1 LGHDT and CDR2 YNNKEL (reference sequence). CDR3 protein: CASSQGNSGNTIYF. DNA for the CDR3: TGTGCCAGCAGCCAAGGGAACTCTGGAAACACCATATATTTT.

V usage is TRBV2 and J usage is TRBJ2-3; 14 bases match TRBD2. The CDR3 has 16 residues. V lost 6 bases, J lost 3 bases, and 5 bases stayed unmatched. The germline V gene has CDR1 SNHLY and CDR2 FYNNEI. CDR3 nucleotide sequence: TGTGCCAGCAGGACTAGCGGGAGGGCCATGACAGATACGCAGTATTTT. Amino acid sequence: CASRTSGRAMTDTQYF.

The chain couples TRBV29-1 to TRBJ1-1; D is unresolved. Germline assignment: CDR1 SQVTM and CDR2 ANQGSEA. CDR3 size: 13 residues. Trimming took 7 bases from V and 1 from J, leaving 13 bases between them. The CDR3 DNA reads as TGCAGCGGGGGTAGAGACCAGAACACTGAAGCTTTCTTT. Protein product: CSGGRDQNTEAFF. Complete variable domain (other parts from reference TRBV29-1 and TRBJ1-1): SAVISQKPSRDICQRGTSLTIQCQVDSQVTMMFWYRQQPGQSLTLIATANQGSEATYESGFVIDKFPISRPNLTFSTLTVSNMSPEDSSIYLCSGGRDQNTEAFFGQGTRLTVV.

The rearrangement uses TRBV19 and TRBJ1-1, with 7 bases that match TRBD1. J was trimmed by 3 bases and V by 4 bases; bases with no gene match: 14. There are 17 residues in the CDR3. In germline, CDR1 is LNHDA, CDR2 SQIVND (reference sequence). The chain's CDR3 is CASSKRLTGRKDTEAFF. CDR3 nucleotide sequence: TGTGCCAGTAGTAAACGCTTGACAGGGAGAAAGGACACTGAAGCTTTCTTT. The full variable domain, completed using reference TRBV19 and TRBJ1-1, is DGGITQSPKYLFRKEGQNVTLSCEQNLNHDAMYWYRQDPGQGLRLIYYSQIVNDFQKGDIAEGYSVSREKKESFPLTVTSAQKNPTAFYLCASSKRLTGRKDTEAFFGQGTRLTVV.

The rearrangement links TRBV7-2 to TRBJ1-2; perhaps TRBD1 as D (5 bases). Germline CDR1 SGHTA, CDR2 FQGNSA. The CDR3 contains 15 residues. V was pared by 5 bases and J by 3 bases, with 16 bases between. CDR3: CASSVGQGRHYGYTF. CDR3 sequence (DNA): TGTGCCAGCAGCGTGGGGCAGGGACGGCACTATGGCTACACCTTC.

This clone turned up a few times. The gene calls are TRBV29-1 and TRBJ1-2, with 7 bases matching TRBD1. CDR1 is SQVTM and CDR2 is ANQGSEA in the germline V gene. The length of the CDR3 is 13 residues. V shed 6 bases and J 5 bases; nucleotides not matched to a gene: 9. CDR3 sequence: CSVDDRVEYGYTF. CDR3 coding DNA: TGCAGCGTCGACGACAGGGTGGAGTATGGCTACACCTTC.

The rearrangement uses TRBV5-1 and TRBJ2-7; 13 bases line up with TRBD2. The V gene end was trimmed by 0 bases and the J gene end by 7 bases; junction bases not matched to a gene: 10. The CDR3 has 17 residues. CDR1 SGHRS and CDR2 YFSETQ come from the germline V gene. The CDR3 DNA sequence: TGCGCCAGCAGCTTGGAGACCGGACTAGCGGGAGTGGGTGAGCAGTACTTC. Translation gives CASSLETGLAGVGEQYF.

The genes are TRBV4-2 and TRBJ2-7; 9 bases map to TRBD1. Trimming cost V 5 bases and J 4 bases; bases outside gene matches: 9. Germline CDR1 LGHNA, CDR2 YNFKEQ. The CDR3 loop spans 15 amino acids. The CDR3 DNA follows: TGTGCCAGCAGCAGAGAGACAGGGGGGCAATACGAGCAGTACTTC. This gives the protein CASSRETGGQYEQYF.

The DNA of the CDR3 is TGTGCCTGGAGTAATCGACAGAACTATGGCTACACCTTC. Translating gives CAWSNRQNYGYTF. This chain uses TRBV30 with TRBJ1-2; tentatively, D is TRBD1 (5 bases). Trimming left V 2 bases short and J 2 bases short, with 9 bases between. This CDR3 contains 13 residues. Germline V lookup: CDR1 GTSNPN, CDR2 SVGIG (reference sequence).

The chain is built from TRBV6-2 or TRBV6-3 and TRBJ1-1; D gene unclear. Trimming took 0 bases from V and 3 from J, leaving 5 bases between them. This CDR3 has 13 amino acids. Germline V gives CDR1 MNHEY, CDR2 SVGEGT. CDR3 amino acids: CASSYSRDTEAFF. The CDR3 DNA follows: TGTGCCAGCAGTTACTCGAGAGACACTGAAGCTTTCTTT.

This clone was picked up one time. This chain joins TRBV11-2 and TRBJ1-2, with D maybe TRBD1 (5 bases). The CDR3 is made up of 15 amino acids. Per the germline V gene, CDR1 is SGHAT and CDR2 is FQNNGV. Trimming left V 0 bases short and J 4 bases short, with 12 bases between. CDR3: CASSLDLGGGYGYTF. CDR3 DNA: TGTGCCAGCAGCTTAGATCTCGGGGGAGGCTATGGCTACACCTTC.

The gene calls are TRBV7-2 and TRBJ2-3; TRBD2 matches 15 bases. Trimming cost V 3 bases and J 5 bases; bases outside gene matches: 3. The germline V gene has CDR1 SGHTA and CDR2 FQGNSA. The CDR3 loop spans 16 amino acids. CDR3 nucleotide sequence: TGTGCCAGCAGCTTGGGACTAGCGGGGGGCGGAGATACGCAGTATTTT. It codes for CASSLGLAGGGDTQYF.